The 10 T cell receptor beta chains below all came from one sample that was sequenced in a study of blood T cell repertoires in COVID-19. Clones were sequenced by immunoSEQ multiplex PCR, and TCRdb holds only the in-frame ones, with some missing. The table includes approximately 230,000 clones, more than 75% detected once. Sequencing was done on a sample of PBMCs or T cells enriched from blood (not recorded which). Receptor source: a man aged 40-55 years who had recovered from COVID-19.

At least ten counts were recorded for this clone. The genes are TRBV2 and TRBJ1-1; no clear D. CDR3 length: 15 residues. The germline V and J ends were trimmed by 2 bases and 1 base, with 11 bases remaining between them. CDR1 and CDR2 from the germline V gene are SNHLY and FYNNEI. The CDR3 region is CASSESPAGNTEAFF. The DNA of the CDR3 is TGTGCCAGCAGTGAAAGCCCCGCGGGGAACACTGAAGCTTTCTTT.

V gene TRBV7-9 combines with J gene TRBJ1-2; the match to TRBD1 covers 8 bases. Germline loops: CDR1 SEHNR, CDR2 FQNEAQ (reference sequence). The CDR3 runs 13 residues. V lost 6 bases and J lost 4; bases outside the gene matches: 4. This chain's CDR3 is CASRRTGPYGYTF. DNA of the CDR3: TGTGCCAGCAGAAGGACAGGGCCCTATGGCTACACCTTC. Full variable domain (outside the CDR3, taken from reference TRBV7-9 and TRBJ1-2): DTGVSQNPRHKITKRGQNVTFRCDPISEHNRLYWYRQTLGQGPEFLTYFQNEAQLEKSRLLSDRFSAERPKGSFSTLEIQRTEQGDSAMYLCASRRTGPYGYTFGSGTRLTVV.

The chain employs TRBV11-2 and TRBJ2-1; 13 bases are shared with TRBD2. The CDR3 has 16 amino acids. The germline V gene has CDR1 SGHAT and CDR2 FQNNGV. The J segment lost 4 bases and the V segment lost 4 bases, leaving 4 bases of the junction unmatched. As DNA, the CDR3 is TGTGCCAGCAGCTCCCCGGGACTAGCGGGGTACAATGAGCAGTTCTTC. It translates to CASSSPGLAGYNEQFF.

The rearrangement uses TRBV18 and TRBJ2-1; no clear D gene. CDR1 is KGHSH and CDR2 is LQKENI in the germline V gene. Trimming left V 3 bases short and J 8 bases short, with 8 bases between. This CDR3 contains 12 residues. The CDR3 nucleotides read TGTGCCAGCTCACCGCGCTTTGATGAGCAGTTCTTC. It specifies CASSPRFDEQFF.

The chain joins TRBV4-1 to TRBJ1-2, with D unresolved. Germline V lookup: CDR1 MGHRA, CDR2 YSYEKL. V was shortened by 1 base and J by 3 bases, with 12 bases between the two germline ends. CDR3 length equals 15 residues. DNA of the CDR3: TGCGCCAGCAGCCAAGCCATGTCCCGGGACTATGGCTACACCTTC. Its translation: CASSQAMSRDYGYTF.

This sequence joins TRBV7-2 and TRBJ2-7, with 11 bases matching TRBD1. Trimming took 5 bases from V and 3 from J; bases not matched to a gene: 6. Per germline, CDR1 SGHTA and CDR2 FQGNSA. CDR3 size: 15 residues. The CDR3 loop is CASSHGTGGGYEQYF. The CDR3 DNA reads as TGTGCCAGCAGCCACGGGACAGGGGGAGGCTACGAGCAGTACTTC.

This clone was recorded once. The rearrangement joins TRBV5-1 to TRBJ2-3, with 11 bases aligning to TRBD2. Looked up from germline, CDR1 is SGHRS and CDR2 is YFSETQ. There are 17 residues in the CDR3. The trim removed 0 bases at V and 2 bases at J, leaving 5 bases unmatched. CDR3 residues: CASSLALAGGSTDTQYF. In nucleotides, the CDR3 is TGCGCCAGCAGCTTGGCTCTAGCGGGGGGATCCACAGATACGCAGTATTTT.

The chain recombines TRBV27 with TRBJ1-2; 8 bases match TRBD1. The J segment lost 3 bases and the V segment lost 6 bases, leaving 12 bases of the junction unmatched. The CDR3 totals 16 residues. CDR1 is MNHEY, CDR2 SMNVEV, per germline (reference sequence). The CDR3 region is CASRPILDRGYYGYTF. DNA for the CDR3: TGTGCCAGCAGACCCATACTAGACAGGGGCTACTATGGCTACACCTTC.

This chain connects TRBV7-9 to TRBJ1-6; no clear D. Germline CDR1 and CDR2: SEHNR and FQNEAQ (reference sequence). V gave up 5 bases and J gave up 0 bases, with 17 bases separating them. The CDR3 covers 18 residues. CDR3 DNA sequence: TGTGCCAGCAGCCCAGGCAATGGTCTTTACTCCTATAATTCACCCCTCCACTTT. It is translated as CASSPGNGLYSYNSPLHF.

This chain links TRBV7-2 with TRBJ1-4; D unresolved. Germline CDR1 SGHTA, CDR2 FQGNSA. V was pared by 1 base and J by 8 bases, with 8 bases between. The length of the CDR3 is 13 residues. CDR3 in amino acids: CASSLGPGEKLFF. CDR3 nucleotides: TGTGCCAGCAGCTTAGGGCCAGGAGAAAAACTGTTTTTT.